This T cell receptor beta chain is drawn from a study of vaccination and CD4 T cells after COVID-19. There are 18 residues in the CDR3. Trimming removed 5 bases from V and 0 bases from J; junction bases left unmatched: 13. Germline V gene lookup returns CDR1 DFQATT and CDR2 SNEGSKA (reference sequence). General observations from the study: Convalescent patients displayed spike mono-reactivity in 304 of 307 vaccine-specific clones.

Sequencing of cultured CD4+ T cell DNA used the Oncomine TCR Beta short-read assay. It was cultured CD4+ T cells from which genomic DNA was extracted. TCRdb re-called the PCR reads with MiXCR, one entry per CDR3 protein. The sample has 16,000 or so distinct CDR3 sequences; roughly 45% are singletons. Treatment given: roughly ten-day PBMC culture with coronavirus spike peptide pools or control peptides (ViraFEST assay). In this sample, this clonotype is medium-sized (0.01 to 0.1%). Its antigen remains unidentified. The TCR originated in a human donor who had recovered from COVID-19. The V call is TRBV20-1, the J call TRBJ1-5, with 10 bases lining up with TRBD1. The sequencing used CD4+ T cells from blood, cultured in vitro, collected after SARS-CoV-2 vaccination. CDR3 protein: CSAQPSGTGDYSNQPQHF. CDR3 DNA: TGCAGTGCTCAACCCTCCGGGACAGGGGATTATAGCAATCAGCCCCAGCATTTT.